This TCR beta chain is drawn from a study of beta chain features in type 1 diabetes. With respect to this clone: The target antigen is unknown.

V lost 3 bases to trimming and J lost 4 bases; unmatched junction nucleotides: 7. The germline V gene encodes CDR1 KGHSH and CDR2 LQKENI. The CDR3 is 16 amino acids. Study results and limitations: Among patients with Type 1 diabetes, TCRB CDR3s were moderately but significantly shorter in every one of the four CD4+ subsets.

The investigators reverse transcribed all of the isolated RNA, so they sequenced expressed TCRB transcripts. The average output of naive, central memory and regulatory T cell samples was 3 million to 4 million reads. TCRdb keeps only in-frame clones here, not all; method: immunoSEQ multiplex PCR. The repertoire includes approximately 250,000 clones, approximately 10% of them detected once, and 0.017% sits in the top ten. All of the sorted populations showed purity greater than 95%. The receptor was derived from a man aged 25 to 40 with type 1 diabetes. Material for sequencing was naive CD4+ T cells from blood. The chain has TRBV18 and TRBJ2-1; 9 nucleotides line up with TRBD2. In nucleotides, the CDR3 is TGTGCCAGCTCACCCAGAGCGGGGGGCGTATACAATGAGCAGTTCTTC. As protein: CASSPRAGGVYNEQFF.